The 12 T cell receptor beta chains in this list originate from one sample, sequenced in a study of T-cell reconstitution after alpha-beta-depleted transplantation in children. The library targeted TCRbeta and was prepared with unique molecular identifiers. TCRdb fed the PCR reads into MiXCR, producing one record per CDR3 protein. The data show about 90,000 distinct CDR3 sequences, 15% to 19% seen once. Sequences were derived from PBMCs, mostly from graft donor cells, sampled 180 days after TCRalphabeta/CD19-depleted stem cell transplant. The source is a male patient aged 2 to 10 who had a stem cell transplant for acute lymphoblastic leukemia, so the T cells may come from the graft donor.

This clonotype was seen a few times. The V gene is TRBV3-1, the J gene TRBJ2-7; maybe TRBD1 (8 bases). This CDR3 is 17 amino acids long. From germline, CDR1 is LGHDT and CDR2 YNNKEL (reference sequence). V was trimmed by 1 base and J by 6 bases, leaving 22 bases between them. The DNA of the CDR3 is TGTGCCAGCAGCCAAGGGGGTCAGCGGGACAGGACTGGCGAGCAGTACTTC. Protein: CASSQGGQRDRTGEQYF.

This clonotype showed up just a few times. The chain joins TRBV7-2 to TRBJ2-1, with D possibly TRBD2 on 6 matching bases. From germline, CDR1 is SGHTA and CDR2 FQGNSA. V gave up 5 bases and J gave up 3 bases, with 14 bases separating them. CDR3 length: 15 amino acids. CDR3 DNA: TGTGCCAGCAGCCCCGTGACTAGAGTCTACAATGAGCAGTTCTTC. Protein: CASSPVTRVYNEQFF.

CDR3 DNA sequence: TGTGCCAGCAGCTATACCCCGGGACAGGGTAATGAAAAACTGTTTTTT. Its translation: CASSYTPGQGNEKLFF. The chain recombines TRBV7-9 with TRBJ1-4; TRBD1 aligns across 9 bases. This CDR3 has 16 amino acids. Trimming removed 4 bases from V and 4 bases from J; junction bases left unmatched: 7. Germline-derived CDR1 and CDR2 are SEHNR and FQNEAQ (reference sequence). Full variable domain (missing parts from reference TRBV7-9 and TRBJ1-4): DTGVSQNPRHKITKRGQNVTFRCDPISEHNRLYWYRQTLGQGPEFLTYFQNEAQLEKSRLLSDRFSAERPKGSFSTLEIQRTEQGDSAMYLCASSYTPGQGNEKLFFGSGTQLSVL.

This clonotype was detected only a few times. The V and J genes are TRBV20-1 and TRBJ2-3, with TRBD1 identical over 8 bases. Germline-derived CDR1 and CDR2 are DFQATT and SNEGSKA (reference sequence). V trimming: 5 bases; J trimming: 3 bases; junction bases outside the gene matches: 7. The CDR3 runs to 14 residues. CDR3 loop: CSARRGLRTDTQYF. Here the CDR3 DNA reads TGCAGTGCTCGCAGGGGGCTGCGGACAGATACGCAGTATTTT.

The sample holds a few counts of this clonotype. This CDR3 is CASSLDRASGIEQFF. The CDR3 nucleotides read TGCGCCAGCAGCTTAGACAGGGCTTCTGGGATTGAGCAGTTCTTC. J is TRBJ2-1 and V is TRBV5-1, with 7 nucleotides matching TRBD1. The CDR3 is made up of 15 amino acids. The ends lost 2 bases at V and 9 bases at J; junction bases unmatched: 11. CDR1 is SGHRS, CDR2 YFSETQ, per germline.

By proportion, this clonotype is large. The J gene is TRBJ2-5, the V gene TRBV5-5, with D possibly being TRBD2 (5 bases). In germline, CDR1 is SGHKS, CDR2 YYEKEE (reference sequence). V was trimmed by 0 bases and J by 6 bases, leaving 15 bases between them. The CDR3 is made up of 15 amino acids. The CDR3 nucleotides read TGTGCCAGCAGCTTGGCCCCGGACGCCGGGAAGACCCAGTACTTC. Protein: CASSLAPDAGKTQYF.

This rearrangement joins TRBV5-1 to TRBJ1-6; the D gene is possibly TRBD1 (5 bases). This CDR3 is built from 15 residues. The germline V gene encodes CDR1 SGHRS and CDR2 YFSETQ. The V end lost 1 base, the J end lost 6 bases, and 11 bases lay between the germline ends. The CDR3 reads CASSLHRSTNSPLHF. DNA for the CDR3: TGCGCCAGCAGCTTGCACAGGTCTACTAATTCACCCCTCCACTTT.

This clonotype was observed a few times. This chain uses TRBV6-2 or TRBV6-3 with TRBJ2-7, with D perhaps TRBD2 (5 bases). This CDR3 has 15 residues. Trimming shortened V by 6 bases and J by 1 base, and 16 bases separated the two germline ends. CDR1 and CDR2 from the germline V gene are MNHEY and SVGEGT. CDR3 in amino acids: CASSPWGSESYEQYF. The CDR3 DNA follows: TGTGCCAGCAGCCCCTGGGGTAGCGAGTCCTACGAGCAGTACTTC.

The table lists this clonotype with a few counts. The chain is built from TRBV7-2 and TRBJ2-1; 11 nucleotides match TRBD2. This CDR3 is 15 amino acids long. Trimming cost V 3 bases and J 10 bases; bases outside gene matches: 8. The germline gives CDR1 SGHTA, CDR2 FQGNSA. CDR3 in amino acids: CASSLASGRRGEQFF. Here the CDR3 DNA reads TGTGCCAGCAGCTTGGCTAGCGGGAGGCGAGGGGAGCAGTTCTTC.

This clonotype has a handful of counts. For the CDR3, the DNA is TGCGCCAGCAGCTTGGAGGCAGGTCGGTATGGCTACACCTTC. This gives the protein CASSLEAGRYGYTF. The chain uses TRBV5-1 and TRBJ1-2; D uncertain. Germline V gene data show CDR1 as SGHRS and CDR2 as YFSETQ. Trimming stripped 0 bases from V and 5 bases from J, with 11 bases between. This CDR3 comprises 14 residues. Full variable domain (rest looked up from reference TRBV5-1 and TRBJ1-2): KAGVTQTPRYLIKTRGQQVTLSCSPISGHRSVSWYQQTPGQGLQFLFEYFSETQRNKGNFPGRFSGRQFSNSRSEMNVSTLELGDSALYLCASSLEAGRYGYTFGSGTRLTVV.

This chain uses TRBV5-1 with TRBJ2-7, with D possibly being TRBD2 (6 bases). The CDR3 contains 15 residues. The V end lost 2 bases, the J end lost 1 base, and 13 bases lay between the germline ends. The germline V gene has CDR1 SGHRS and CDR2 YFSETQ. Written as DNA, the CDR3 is TGCGCCAGCAGCTTTGGCCCGCGGGAATCCTACGAGCAGTACTTC. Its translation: CASSFGPRESYEQYF.

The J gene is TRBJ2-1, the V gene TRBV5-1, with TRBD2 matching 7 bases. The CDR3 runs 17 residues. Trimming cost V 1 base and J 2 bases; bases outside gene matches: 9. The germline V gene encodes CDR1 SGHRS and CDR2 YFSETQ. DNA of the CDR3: TGCGCCAGCAGCTTGTTTGAAGTACTAGCGCCCTACAATGAGCAGTTCTTC. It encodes CASSLFEVLAPYNEQFF.